This T cell receptor beta chain originates from a study of shared clonotypes between healthy human individuals. Notes on the study in general: Deeper or shallower sequencing was expected to change how clonotypes are shared among donors. Naive subsets, compared against memory subsets, generally had larger estimated richness values.

Positive CCR7 selection of CD45RO-negative cells yielded the naive CD8 cells, and terminally differentiated effector memory CD45RA+ cells were excluded. Healthy HIV-negative adults without recent acute infections or vaccinations served as donors. The study ran the assay at deep level. TCRdb's table, derived via immunoSEQ multiplex PCR, lists solely in-frame clones and lacks some. The table includes about 2 million clones, just under 95% detected once. In regard to this clone: Its antigen is as yet unknown.

Per germline, CDR1 SEHNR and CDR2 FQNEAQ (reference sequence). This CDR3 region has 16 residues. Trimming at V came to 4 bases and at J to 0 bases, leaving 9 bases not matched to a gene. Sequencing was done on a sample of naive CD8+ T cells sorted from blood. The receptor comes from a man aged 18-30 years in good health. The chain couples TRBV7-9 to TRBJ2-7, with 7 bases identical to TRBD2. The CDR3 here is CASSYPPLADSYEQYF. As DNA, the CDR3 is TGTGCCAGCAGCTACCCCCCCCTAGCGGACTCCTACGAGCAGTACTTC.